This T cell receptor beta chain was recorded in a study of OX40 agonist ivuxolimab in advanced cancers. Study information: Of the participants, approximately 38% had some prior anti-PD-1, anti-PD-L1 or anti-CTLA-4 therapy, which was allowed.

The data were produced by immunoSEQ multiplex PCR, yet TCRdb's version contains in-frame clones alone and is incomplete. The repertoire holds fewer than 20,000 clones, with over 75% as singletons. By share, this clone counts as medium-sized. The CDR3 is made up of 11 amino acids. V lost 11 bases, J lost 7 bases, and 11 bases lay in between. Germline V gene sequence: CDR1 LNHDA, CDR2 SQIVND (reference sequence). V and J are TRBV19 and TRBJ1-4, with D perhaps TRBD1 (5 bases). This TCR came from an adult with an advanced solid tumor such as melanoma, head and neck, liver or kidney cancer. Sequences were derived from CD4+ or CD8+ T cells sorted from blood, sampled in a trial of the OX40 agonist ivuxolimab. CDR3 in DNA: TGTGCCCTTGATAGGGGTGAAAAACTGTTTTTT. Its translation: CALDRGEKLFF.